One sample yielded the 12 T cell receptor beta chains listed below, sequenced in a study of cytomegalovirus exposure and HLA in healthy donors. With 60 Vbeta and 13 Jbeta primers, the PCR was carried out. Data came from immunoSEQ multiplex PCR; TCRdb stores just in-frame clones and leaves some out. The repertoire holds 130,000 or so clones, with 60% to 80% as singletons. The sample consisted of PBMCs. The source is a female donor in good health and CMV-seronegative.

This rearrangement joins TRBV18 to TRBJ1-1; D is undetermined. The germline gives CDR1 KGHSH, CDR2 LQKENI. Deletions cut 3 bases from V and 4 bases from J, with 9 bases between. CDR3 length: 13 residues. The CDR3 sequence: CASSPSGSTEAFF. For the CDR3, the DNA is TGTGCCAGCTCACCGTCCGGTTCCACTGAAGCTTTCTTT.

As regards this clone: The sample holds other DNA sequences that translate to the same CDR3. This rearrangement joins TRBV5-1 to TRBJ1-1; TRBD1 agrees at 12 bases. The germline gives CDR1 SGHRS, CDR2 YFSETQ. This CDR3 region has 16 residues. Germline trimming cut 3 bases from V and 5 bases from J; bases unmatched to any gene: 8. CDR3 sequence: CASSSTWDRGRTEAFF. In DNA form, the CDR3 reads TGCGCCAGCAGCTCCACATGGGACAGGGGGCGAACTGAAGCTTTCTTT.

The V and J genes are TRBV2 and TRBJ1-6; D might be TRBD1 (5 bases). V was cut by 8 bases and J by 5 bases, with 13 bases left in between. The CDR3 has 14 amino acids. In germline, CDR1 is SNHLY, CDR2 FYNNEI. CDR3 nucleotides: TGTGCCAGCCGCAGGGTCTACGATAATTCACCCCTCCACTTT. This codes for CASRRVYDNSPLHF.

V usage is TRBV7-2 and J usage is TRBJ1-2; 8 nucleotides match TRBD1. The V gene end was trimmed by 5 bases and the J gene end by 4 bases; junction bases not matched to a gene: 6. The CDR3 length is 14 residues. Per the germline V gene, CDR1 is SGHTA and CDR2 is FQGNSA. The CDR3 DNA follows: TGTGCCAGCAGCCCACGACAGGGGAGCTATGGCTACACCTTC. Translation: CASSPRQGSYGYTF.

The gene calls are TRBV6-6 and TRBJ1-6, with a possible D match to TRBD1 (6 bases). The CDR3 covers 13 residues. V was shortened by 3 bases and J by 15 bases, with 15 bases between the two germline ends. Per germline, CDR1 MNHNY and CDR2 SVGAGI (reference sequence). The DNA for the CDR3 is TGTGCCAGCAGTTATTGGATTGAACAGGGCCTCCACTTT. Protein product: CASSYWIEQGLHF.

This clone was counted once. CDR3 sequence: CASSLGRLAAYNEQFF. The CDR3, as DNA: TGTGCCAGCAGCTTAGGAAGGCTAGCGGCCTACAATGAGCAGTTCTTC. This chain links TRBV7-9 with TRBJ2-1, with 7 bases aligning to TRBD2. This CDR3 contains 16 residues. V trimming: 1 base; J trimming: 2 bases; junction bases outside the gene matches: 5. Germline V lookup: CDR1 SEHNR, CDR2 FQNEAQ (reference sequence). The entire variable domain, with the rest obtained from reference TRBV7-9 and TRBJ2-1, is as follows: DTGVSQNPRHKITKRGQNVTFRCDPISEHNRLYWYRQTLGQGPEFLTYFQNEAQLEKSRLLSDRFSAERPKGSFSTLEIQRTEQGDSAMYLCASSLGRLAAYNEQFFGPGTRLTVL.

This chain connects TRBV15 to TRBJ2-7, with TRBD2 identical over 9 bases. Trimming removed 2 bases from V and 3 bases from J; junction bases left unmatched: 11. Germline V gene data show CDR1 as LNHNV and CDR2 as YYDKDF (reference sequence). The CDR3 runs 17 residues. The CDR3 DNA follows: TGTGCCACCAGCAGATCTTCCACCGGGACTAGCAGCTACGAGCAGTACTTC. Its translation: CATSRSSTGTSSYEQYF.

V usage is TRBV5-1 and J usage is TRBJ2-3, with TRBD1 matching 8 bases. CDR1 and CDR2 (germline): SGHRS, YFSETQ. Trimming took 7 bases from V and 4 from J; bases not matched to a gene: 8. The CDR3 length is 14 residues. This CDR3 reads CASYRTGTSDTQYF. The CDR3 DNA sequence: TGCGCCAGCTATCGGACAGGGACATCAGATACGCAGTATTTT.

The chain has TRBV4-3 and TRBJ2-3, with D possibly TRBD2 on 5 matching bases. The CDR3 runs 16 residues. Deletions cut 0 bases from V and 1 base from J, with 11 bases between. Germline CDR1 reads LGHNA; CDR2 reads YSLEER. The CDR3: CASSQDSESRTDTQYF. The CDR3 DNA follows: TGCGCCAGCAGCCAAGATAGCGAGTCACGCACAGATACGCAGTATTTT.

The chain is built from TRBV5-1 and TRBJ2-3, with D possibly being TRBD1 (5 bases). V shed 0 bases and J shed 1 base, with 15 bases lying between them. The CDR3 loop spans 17 amino acids. The germline V gene encodes CDR1 SGHRS and CDR2 YFSETQ. This CDR3 reads CASSLGPQGGGTDTQYF. The CDR3 DNA sequence: TGCGCCAGCAGCTTGGGTCCGCAGGGTGGTGGCACAGATACGCAGTATTTT.

CDR3 loop: CSVLLAGTRFF. The CDR3 DNA reads as TGCAGCGTTTTGCTAGCGGGAACTCGGTTCTTC. The genes are TRBV29-1 and TRBJ2-1, with 9 nucleotides matching TRBD2. There are 11 residues in the CDR3. CDR1 is SQVTM and CDR2 is ANQGSEA in the germline V gene. Trimming at V came to 5 bases and at J to 15 bases, leaving 8 bases not matched to a gene.

This chain uses TRBV7-2 with TRBJ2-5; D may be TRBD1 (5 bases). CDR1 and CDR2 from the germline V gene are SGHTA and FQGNSA. The CDR3 extends over 15 amino acids. With 3 bases removed from V and 4 bases from J, the gap between germline ends came to 15 bases. CDR3 in DNA: TGTGCCAGCAGCTTCTCCCCAGGGTTGGGAGAGACCCAGTACTTC. Its translation: CASSFSPGLGETQYF. The entire variable domain, with the rest obtained from reference TRBV7-2 and TRBJ2-5, is as follows: GAGVSQSPSNKVTEKGKDVELRCDPISGHTALYWYRQSLGQGLEFLIYFQGNSAPDKSGLPSDRFSAERTGGSVSTLTIQRTQQEDSAVYLCASSFSPGLGETQYFGPGTRLLVL.